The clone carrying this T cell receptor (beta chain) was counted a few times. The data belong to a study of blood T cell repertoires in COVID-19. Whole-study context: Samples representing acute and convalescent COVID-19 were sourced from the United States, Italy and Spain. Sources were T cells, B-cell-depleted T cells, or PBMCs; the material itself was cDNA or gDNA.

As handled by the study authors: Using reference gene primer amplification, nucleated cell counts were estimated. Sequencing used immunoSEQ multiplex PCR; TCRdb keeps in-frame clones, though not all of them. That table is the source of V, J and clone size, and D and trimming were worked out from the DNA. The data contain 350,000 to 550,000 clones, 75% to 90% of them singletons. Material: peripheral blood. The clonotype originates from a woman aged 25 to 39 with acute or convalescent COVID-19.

CDR3 loop: CASREDGDSGNTIYF. The DNA for the CDR3 is TGCGCCAGCAGAGAGGACGGGGACTCTGGAAACACCATATATTTT. This rearrangement joins TRBV5-1 to TRBJ1-3; D uncertain. Germline V lookup: CDR1 SGHRS, CDR2 YFSETQ. V was cut by 5 bases and J by 0 bases, with 12 bases left in between. The CDR3 runs 15 residues.